This TCR beta chain was obtained from a study of cytomegalovirus exposure and HLA in healthy donors. Whole-study findings and limits: It has been reported that TCR beta sequences accurately predicted the HLA-A and HLA-B alleles of most subjects. In a later analysis, parvovirus B19, influenza, CMV and Epstein-Barr virus appeared linked to several top co-occurrence clusters. A few CMV-associated chains were confirmed in vitro to be specific for CMV antigens.

A note on this clone: Antigen: not known.

The study ran its PCR with 60 Vbeta and 13 Jbeta primers. Using immunoSEQ multiplex PCR, the repertoire was profiled, and TCRdb retains in-frame clones only, with some absent. The sample includes under 140,000 clones, 80% of them seen just once. This CDR3 has 13 residues. Germline V gene lookup returns CDR1 SEHNR and CDR2 FQNEAQ (reference sequence). Trimming left V 4 bases short and J 3 bases short, with 10 bases between. The chain uses TRBV7-9 and TRBJ2-7, with TRBD1 as a possible D gene (6 bases). Sequencing was done on a sample of PBMCs. This receptor was obtained from a woman aged 55 to 70 in good health and CMV-seropositive. CDR3 nucleotide sequence: TGTGCCAGCAGCTCAGGGGTAGGCTACGAGCAGTACTTC. Its protein product is CASSSGVGYEQYF. Using reference TRBV7-9 and TRBJ2-7 for the parts outside the CDR3, the full variable domain is DTGVSQNPRHKITKRGQNVTFRCDPISEHNRLYWYRQTLGQGPEFLTYFQNEAQLEKSRLLSDRFSAERPKGSFSTLEIQRTEQGDSAMYLCASSSGVGYEQYFGPGTRLTVT.